Presented here are 25 T cell receptor beta chains from one specimen sequenced in a study of blood T cell repertoires in COVID-19. Data came from immunoSEQ multiplex PCR; TCRdb stores just in-frame clones and leaves some out. The data contain some 380,000 clones, roughly 86% of them singletons. Sequencing used PBMCs or T cells enriched from blood (not recorded which). All receptors come from a middle-aged woman with acute COVID-19.

This sequence joins TRBV7-2 and TRBJ1-2, with 9 bases aligning to TRBD1. CDR1 is SGHTA and CDR2 is FQGNSA in the germline V gene. Losses at the gene ends were 4 bases for V and 1 base for J; bases not matched to a gene: 1. This CDR3 has 14 amino acids. CDR3 sequence: CASSWTGDNYGYTF. The CDR3 DNA reads TGTGCCAGCAGCTGGACAGGGGATAACTATGGCTACACCTTC.

About this clone: This CDR3 is also generated by other DNA sequences in the sample. V gene TRBV7-9 combines with J gene TRBJ1-5; a possible D gene is TRBD1 (6 bases). Trimming pared 1 base from V and 7 bases from J, leaving 8 bases between. This CDR3 has 13 amino acids. The germline V gene encodes CDR1 SEHNR and CDR2 FQNEAQ (reference sequence). CDR3 nucleotide sequence: TGTGCCAGCAGCTTAGGCGGGGGCCAGCCCCAGCATTTT. It yields the protein CASSLGGGQPQHF.

V is TRBV6-5 and J is TRBJ2-2, with 9 positions matching TRBD2. CDR1 MNHEY and CDR2 SVGAGI come from the germline V gene. V trimming: 2 bases; J trimming: 6 bases; junction bases outside the gene matches: 4. The CDR3 consists of 15 residues. The CDR3 region has the DNA TGTGCCAGCAGTTACACCAGGACTAGCGCCGGGGAGCTGTTTTTT. Translated, it gives CASSYTRTSAGELFF.

The chain employs TRBV3-1 (or the pseudogene TRBV3-2) and TRBJ2-2, with 13 bases that match TRBD2. This CDR3 has 18 amino acids. The germline CDR1 and CDR2 sequences are LGHDT and YNNKEL (reference sequence). V trimming: 4 bases; J trimming: 3 bases; junction bases outside the gene matches: 8. Here the CDR3 DNA reads TGTGCCAGCAGCCTCACACTAGCGGGGGGGCCCGACACCGGGGAGCTGTTTTTT. Protein sequence: CASSLTLAGGPDTGELFF.

The gene calls are TRBV29-1 and TRBJ1-1; the D is unclear. The CDR3 is 13 residues long. Trimming removed 4 bases at V and 2 bases at J, with 11 bases between. Germline V gene data show CDR1 as SQVTM and CDR2 as ANQGSEA. The CDR3 coding sequence is TGCAGCGTTGGTGATCAGGCCAACACTGAAGCTTTCTTT. Its protein product is CSVGDQANTEAFF.

The J gene is TRBJ2-7, the V gene TRBV21-1; the table's D call, TRBD1, was not checked against the DNA. TRBV21-1 is a recognized pseudogene. This CDR3 has 15 amino acids. The CDR3 DNA follows: TGTGCCAGCAGCACCCGGGACAGGAACTCCTACGAGCAGTACTTC. Its protein is CASSTRDRNSYEQYF.

This chain uses TRBV19 with TRBJ2-4; 7 bases align to TRBD1. This CDR3 is built from 14 residues. The germline CDR1 and CDR2 sequences are LNHDA and SQIVND (reference sequence). V trimming: 5 bases; J trimming: 6 bases; junction bases outside the gene matches: 7. As DNA, the CDR3 is TGTGCCAGTAGTCTTCGACAGGGCATAAACATTCAGTACTTC. Translating gives CASSLRQGINIQYF. Variable domain in full (rest from reference TRBV19 and TRBJ2-4): DGGITQSPKYLFRKEGQNVTLSCEQNLNHDAMYWYRQDPGQGLRLIYYSQIVNDFQKGDIAEGYSVSREKKESFPLTVTSAQKNPTAFYLCASSLRQGINIQYFGAGTRLSVL.

This clone occurred once. This sequence joins TRBV15 and TRBJ1-2; 11 bases fit TRBD1. There are 15 residues in the CDR3. Germline lookup yields CDR1 LNHNV and CDR2 YYDKDF (reference sequence). The V gene end was trimmed by 3 bases and the J gene end by 4 bases; junction bases not matched to a gene: 4. This CDR3 reads CATSRWTGGGYGYTF. Here the CDR3 DNA reads TGTGCCACCAGCAGGTGGACAGGGGGCGGCTATGGCTACACCTTC.

V gene TRBV10-3 combines with J gene TRBJ1-1; 7 bases line up with TRBD1. V dropped 6 bases and J dropped 8; count of bases not matched to a gene: 3. Germline CDR1 reads ENHRY; CDR2 reads SYGVKD. The CDR3 is made up of 11 amino acids. The CDR3 loop is CAISQDREAFF. CDR3 DNA sequence: TGTGCCATCAGCCAGGACAGGGAAGCTTTCTTT.

The chain combines TRBV30 with TRBJ1-4; D possibly corresponds to TRBD1 (6 bases). V was pared by 4 bases and J by 0 bases, with 12 bases between. The CDR3 is 15 amino acids. From germline, CDR1 is GTSNPN and CDR2 SVGIG (reference sequence). The CDR3 protein is CAWTQTGTTNEKLFF. The CDR3 nucleotides are TGTGCCTGGACCCAAACAGGGACAACTAATGAAAAACTGTTTTTT.

The chain is built from TRBV25-1 and TRBJ1-3; 7 bases map to TRBD1. The CDR3 extends over 15 amino acids. Germline V gives CDR1 MGHDK, CDR2 SYGVNS. V shed 4 bases, J shed 3 bases, and the junction held 6 bases outside the gene matches. The CDR3 loop is CASSGATGNGNTIYF. The DNA of the CDR3 is TGTGCCAGCAGTGGGGCGACAGGGAATGGAAACACCATATATTTT.

The rearrangement joins TRBV30 to TRBJ1-6; no reliable D call. The germline V and J ends were trimmed by 3 bases and 0 bases, with 12 bases remaining between them. CDR1 and CDR2 from the germline V gene are GTSNPN and SVGIG (reference sequence). The CDR3 covers 16 residues. The CDR3 sequence is CAWSLSGSSYNSPLHF. The DNA of the CDR3 is TGTGCCTGGAGCCTGTCTGGGAGCTCCTATAATTCACCCCTCCACTTT.

This chain uses TRBV6-5 with TRBJ1-1; D unclear. Germline CDR1 reads MNHEY; CDR2 reads SVGAGI. This CDR3 spans 13 amino acids. V gave up 0 bases and J gave up 6 bases, with 8 bases separating them. The CDR3 coding sequence is TGTGCCAGCAGTTACTCGAGAACAGCTGAAGCTTTCTTT. This gives the protein CASSYSRTAEAFF.

A few counts support this clone. This rearrangement joins TRBV18 to TRBJ1-6; possible D gene TRBD1, 5 bases. Germline loops: CDR1 KGHSH, CDR2 LQKENI. The CDR3 length is 13 residues. V lost 4 bases, J lost 7 bases, and 8 bases lay in between. CDR3: CASSRNRNSPLHF. The CDR3 DNA is TGTGCCAGCTCACGTAACAGGAATTCACCCCTCCACTTT.

This chain links TRBV19 with TRBJ2-7; D is possibly TRBD1 (6 bases). The V gene lost 4 bases and the J gene lost 2 bases, with 12 bases spanning the gap. This CDR3 is built from 14 residues. Germline V CDR1 and CDR2: LNHDA, SQIVND (reference sequence). The CDR3 here is CASSSGGQTYEQYF. The CDR3 DNA sequence: TGTGCCAGTAGTAGCGGCGGACAGACCTACGAGCAGTACTTC.

The rearrangement uses TRBV19 and TRBJ2-5, with a weak D call TRBD1 (6 bases). CDR3 length equals 13 residues. Trimming left V 5 bases short and J 3 bases short, with 10 bases between. Germline lookup yields CDR1 LNHDA and CDR2 SQIVND (reference sequence). CDR3 sequence: CASSGGHKETQYF. CDR3 sequence (DNA): TGTGCCAGTAGTGGGGGACATAAAGAGACCCAGTACTTC.

The gene calls are TRBV19 and TRBJ1-1; 8 bases agree with TRBD1. The CDR3 is made up of 14 amino acids. Germline V gene lookup returns CDR1 LNHDA and CDR2 SQIVND (reference sequence). V dropped 3 bases and J dropped 5; count of bases not matched to a gene: 5. The CDR3 spells CASSITGGWTEAFF. CDR3 DNA: TGTGCCAGTAGTATCACAGGGGGATGGACTGAAGCTTTCTTT.

V usage is TRBV19 and J usage is TRBJ1-5, with TRBD1 matching 8 bases. The germline V gene has CDR1 LNHDA and CDR2 SQIVND (reference sequence). After removal of 7 bases from V and 6 bases from J, the junction contained 11 bases not matched to a gene. This CDR3 is built from 15 residues. CDR3 protein: CASTDLGQGAQPQHF. DNA of the CDR3: TGTGCCAGTACCGACCTTGGACAGGGAGCTCAGCCCCAGCATTTT. Based on the CDR3 plus reference TRBV19 and TRBJ1-5, the full variable domain is DGGITQSPKYLFRKEGQNVTLSCEQNLNHDAMYWYRQDPGQGLRLIYYSQIVNDFQKGDIAEGYSVSREKKESFPLTVTSAQKNPTAFYLCASTDLGQGAQPQHFGDGTRLSIL.

The chain uses TRBV5-6 and TRBJ2-3; possibly TRBD2 for D (5 bases). Looked up from germline, CDR1 is SGHDT and CDR2 is YYEEEE. V shed 2 bases and J shed 0 bases, with 10 bases lying between them. The CDR3 is 15 residues long. This chain's CDR3 is CASSFLGASTDTQYF. DNA for the CDR3: TGTGCCAGCAGCTTTTTGGGAGCTAGCACAGATACGCAGTATTTT.

This sequence joins TRBV5-4 and TRBJ2-3; D is ambiguous. CDR1 is SGHNT and CDR2 is YYREEE in the germline V gene (reference sequence). The CDR3 loop spans 16 amino acids. Trimming stripped 3 bases from V and 0 bases from J, with 14 bases between. CDR3 sequence reads: CASSSFRFPSTDTQYF. Written as DNA, the CDR3 is TGTGCCAGCAGCTCCTTTCGTTTCCCTAGCACAGATACGCAGTATTTT.

The CDR3 sequence: CATSTGFEAFF. As DNA, the CDR3 is TGTGCCACCAGCACAGGGTTTGAAGCTTTCTTT. The rearrangement joins TRBV15 to TRBJ1-1; D perhaps matches TRBD1 (5 bases). V was pared by 4 bases and J by 7 bases, with 7 bases between. This CDR3 is 11 amino acids long. Germline V gives CDR1 LNHNV, CDR2 YYDKDF (reference sequence).

This clone was picked up a small number of times. This chain connects TRBV6-5 to TRBJ1-4; D ambiguous. This CDR3 is built from 15 residues. Germline CDR1 is MNHEY and CDR2 is SVGAGI. The V end lost 2 bases, the J end lost 0 bases, and 7 bases lay between the germline ends. As DNA, the CDR3 is TGTGCCAGCAGTTACGGGCAGGCAACTAATGAAAAACTGTTTTTT. It codes for CASSYGQATNEKLFF.

This chain joins TRBV12-5 and TRBJ2-1; D call uncertain. The CDR3 is 15 residues long. V dropped 6 bases and J dropped 6 bases, with 18 bases sitting between them. The germline gives CDR1 LGHNT, CDR2 FRNRAP. CDR3: CASGLERTPTNEQFF. The CDR3 DNA reads as TGTGCTAGTGGCCTTGAAAGAACCCCTACCAATGAGCAGTTCTTC.

The CDR3 protein is CASSLGSTGGAAEAFF. CDR3 in DNA: TGCGCCAGCAGCTTGGGCTCTACAGGGGGCGCGGCTGAAGCTTTCTTT. The rearrangement uses TRBV5-1 and TRBJ1-1, with 9 bases lining up with TRBD1. In germline, CDR1 is SGHRS, CDR2 YFSETQ. The V and J ends lost 0 bases and 6 bases, in that order; junction bases with no gene match: 9. The CDR3 runs to 16 residues.

The chain couples TRBV27 to TRBJ2-7, with D maybe TRBD1 (5 bases). This CDR3 has 13 residues. V was cut by 2 bases and J by 5 bases, with 10 bases left in between. The germline V gene encodes CDR1 MNHEY and CDR2 SMNVEV (reference sequence). In DNA, the CDR3 is TGTGCCAGCAGTTTAGCAGGGCCCCACGAGCAGTACTTC. Amino acid sequence: CASSLAGPHEQYF.